The sequence of this T cell receptor (beta chain) was determined in a study of Ad26.COV2.S vaccination and SARS-CoV-2 variants. Study-wide context: It was the COV1001 Ad26.COV2.S trial arm that included the donor. Study results and caveats: Reported findings describe substantial breadth in spike-specific CD8+ and CD4+ T cell responses following vaccination.

The CDR3 runs 19 residues. Germline V lookup: CDR1 MNHNY, CDR2 SVGAGI (reference sequence). V was cut by 6 bases and J by 1 base, with 28 bases left in between. The repertoire was sequenced with immunoSEQ multiplex PCR; TCRdb's copy has only in-frame clones and lacks some. The sample yields about 480,000 clones, roughly nine tenths seen once. About this clone: Its antigen remains unidentified.

The treatment denotes: roughly 20 received Ad26.COV2.S at low or high dose, single or two shots; 5 received placebo; per-sample allocation not given. Vaccine and placebo recipients were sampled on day 63 after the first injection. The sample consisted of peripheral blood, taken in a trial of Ad26.COV2.S vaccine versus placebo. This chain links TRBV6-6 with TRBJ2-7; D could derive from TRBD1 or TRBD2 (5 bases each). The sequence came from a person aged 18-65 years who received the Ad26.COV2.S COVID-19 vaccine or a placebo. The CDR3 sequence: CASSRRTGSGTVVSYEQYF. The CDR3 DNA follows: TGTGCCAGCAGCCGACGAACAGGCTCCGGGACGGTCGTTTCCTACGAGCAGTACTTC.